This TCR beta chain was observed in a study of molecular identifiers for immune sequencing clone quantification. Trimming took 1 base from V and 3 from J, leaving 10 bases between them. The CDR3 is 15 residues long. In germline, CDR1 is LNHDA, CDR2 SQIVND (reference sequence). TCRdb redid the calling of the PCR reads with MiXCR, one entry per CDR3 protein. The sample holds about 640,000 distinct CDR3 sequences, less than 20% seen once. The sample holds many counts of this clonotype. The specimen was naive CD8+ T cells from blood, with Jurkat cell RNA spiked in. Regarding subset: FACS-sorted CD8+CD4-CCR7+CD45RA+ naive T cells. The chain is built from TRBV19 and TRBJ1-5; D gene unclear. The receptor was derived from a human donor in good health. Some libraries in this study had Jurkat cell RNA spiked in. CDR3 coding DNA: TGTGCCAGTAGTATAGCCTCAGTTTTCAATCAGCCCCAGCATTTT. Amino acids: CASSIASVFNQPQHF.